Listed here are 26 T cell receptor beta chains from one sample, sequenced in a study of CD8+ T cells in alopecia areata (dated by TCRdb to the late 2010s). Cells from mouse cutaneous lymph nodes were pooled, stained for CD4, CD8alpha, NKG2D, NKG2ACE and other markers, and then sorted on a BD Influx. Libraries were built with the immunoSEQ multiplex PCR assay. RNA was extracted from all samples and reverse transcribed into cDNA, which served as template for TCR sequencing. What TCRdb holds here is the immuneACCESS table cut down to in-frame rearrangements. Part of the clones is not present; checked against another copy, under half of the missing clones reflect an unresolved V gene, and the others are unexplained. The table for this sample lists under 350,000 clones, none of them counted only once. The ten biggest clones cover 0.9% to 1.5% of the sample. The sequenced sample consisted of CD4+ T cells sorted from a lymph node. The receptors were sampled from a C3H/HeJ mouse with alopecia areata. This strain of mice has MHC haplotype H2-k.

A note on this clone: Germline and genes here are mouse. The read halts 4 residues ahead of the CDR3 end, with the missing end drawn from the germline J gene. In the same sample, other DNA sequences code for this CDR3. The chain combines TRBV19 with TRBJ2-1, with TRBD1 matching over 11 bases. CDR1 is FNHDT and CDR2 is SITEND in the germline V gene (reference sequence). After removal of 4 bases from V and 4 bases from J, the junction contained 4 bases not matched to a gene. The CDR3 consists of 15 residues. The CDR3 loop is CASSPGTGGYAEQFF. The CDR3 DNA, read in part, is TGTGCCAGCAGTCCAGGGACAGGGGGTTATGCT.

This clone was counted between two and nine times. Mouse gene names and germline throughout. The CDR3 DNA, read in part, is TGTGCCAGCAGTTTCCCCGACAGGGGGCCGCTTGCT. Translated: CASSFPDRGPLA. The entire CDR3 protein is CASSFPDRGPLAEQFF. The rearrangement links TRBV19 to TRBJ2-1, with 10 bases fitting TRBD1. From the germline J gene comes the end of the CDR3, since the read stops 4 residues before it. Germline V lookup: CDR1 FNHDT, CDR2 SITEND (reference sequence). V dropped 4 bases and J dropped 6; count of bases not matched to a gene: 10. CDR3 size: 16 residues.

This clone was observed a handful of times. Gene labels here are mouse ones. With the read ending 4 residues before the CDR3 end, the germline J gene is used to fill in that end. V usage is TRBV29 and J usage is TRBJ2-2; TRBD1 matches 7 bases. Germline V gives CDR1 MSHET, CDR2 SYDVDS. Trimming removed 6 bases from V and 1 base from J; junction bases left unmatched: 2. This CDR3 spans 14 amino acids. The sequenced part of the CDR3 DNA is TGTGCTAGCAGCCACAGGGGAAACACCGGG. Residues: CASSHRGNTG. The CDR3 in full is CASSHRGNTGQLYF.

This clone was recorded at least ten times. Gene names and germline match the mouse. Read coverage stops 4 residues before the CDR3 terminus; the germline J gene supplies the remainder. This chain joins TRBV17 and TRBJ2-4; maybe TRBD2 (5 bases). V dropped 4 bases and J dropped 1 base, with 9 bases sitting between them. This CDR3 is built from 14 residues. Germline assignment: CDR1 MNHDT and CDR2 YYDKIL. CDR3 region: CASSIHGGQNTLYF. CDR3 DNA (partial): TGTGCTAGCAGTATCCATGGGGGTCAAAAC.

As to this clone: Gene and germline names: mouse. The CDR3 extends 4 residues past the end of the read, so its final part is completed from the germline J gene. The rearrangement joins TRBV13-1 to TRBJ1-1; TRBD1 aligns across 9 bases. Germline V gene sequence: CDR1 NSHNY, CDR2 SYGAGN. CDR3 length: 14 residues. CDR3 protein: CASSEGTGWTEVFF. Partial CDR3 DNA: TGTGCCAGCAGTGAGGGGACAGGGTGGACA.

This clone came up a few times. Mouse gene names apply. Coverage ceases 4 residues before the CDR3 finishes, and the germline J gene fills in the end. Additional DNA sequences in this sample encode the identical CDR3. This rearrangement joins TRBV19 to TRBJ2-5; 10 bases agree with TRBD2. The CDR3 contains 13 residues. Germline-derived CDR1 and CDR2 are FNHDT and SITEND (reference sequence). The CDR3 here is CASRTGGRDTQYF. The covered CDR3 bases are TGTGCCAGCAGGACTGGGGGGAGAGAC.

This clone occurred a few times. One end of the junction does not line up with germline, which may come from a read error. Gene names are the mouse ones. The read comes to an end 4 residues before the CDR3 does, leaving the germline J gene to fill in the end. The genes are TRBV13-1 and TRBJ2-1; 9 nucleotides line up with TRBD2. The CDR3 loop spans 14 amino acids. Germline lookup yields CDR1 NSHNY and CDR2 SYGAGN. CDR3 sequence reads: CASSDGGAGAEQFF. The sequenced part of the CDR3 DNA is TGTGCCAGCAGCGATGGGGGGGCCGGAGCT.

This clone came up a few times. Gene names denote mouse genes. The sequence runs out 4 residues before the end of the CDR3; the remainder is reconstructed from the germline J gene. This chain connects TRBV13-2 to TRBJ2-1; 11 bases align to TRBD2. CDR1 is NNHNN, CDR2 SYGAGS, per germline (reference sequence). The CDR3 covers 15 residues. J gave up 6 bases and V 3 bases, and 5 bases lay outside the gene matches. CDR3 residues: CASGAPGTGGAEQFF. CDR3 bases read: TGTGCCAGCGGTGCCCCCGGGACTGGGGGTGCT.

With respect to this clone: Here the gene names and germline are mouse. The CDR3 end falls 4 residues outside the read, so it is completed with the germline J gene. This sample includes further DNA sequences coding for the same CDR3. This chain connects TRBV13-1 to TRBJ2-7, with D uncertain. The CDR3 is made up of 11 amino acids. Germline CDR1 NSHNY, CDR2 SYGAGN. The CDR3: CASSEQYEQYF. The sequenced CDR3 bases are TGTGCCAGCAGTGAACAGTAT.

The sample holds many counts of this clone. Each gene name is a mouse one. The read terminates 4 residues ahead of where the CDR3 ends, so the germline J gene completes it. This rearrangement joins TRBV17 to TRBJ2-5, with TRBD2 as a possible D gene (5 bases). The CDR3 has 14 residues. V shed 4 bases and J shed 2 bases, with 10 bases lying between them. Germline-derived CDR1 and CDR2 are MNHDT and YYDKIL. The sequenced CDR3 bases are TGTGCTAGCAGTAATCGTGGGGTCCAAGAC. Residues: CASSNRGVQD. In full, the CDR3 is CASSNRGVQDTQYF.

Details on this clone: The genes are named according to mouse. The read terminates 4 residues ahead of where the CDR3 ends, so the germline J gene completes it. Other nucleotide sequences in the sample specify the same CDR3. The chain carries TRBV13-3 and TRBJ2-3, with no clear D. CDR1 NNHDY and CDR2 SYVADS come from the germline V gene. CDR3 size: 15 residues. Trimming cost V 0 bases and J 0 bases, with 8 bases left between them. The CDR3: CASSDARTSAETLYF. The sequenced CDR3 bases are TGTGCCAGCAGTGATGCAAGAACTAGTGCAGAA.

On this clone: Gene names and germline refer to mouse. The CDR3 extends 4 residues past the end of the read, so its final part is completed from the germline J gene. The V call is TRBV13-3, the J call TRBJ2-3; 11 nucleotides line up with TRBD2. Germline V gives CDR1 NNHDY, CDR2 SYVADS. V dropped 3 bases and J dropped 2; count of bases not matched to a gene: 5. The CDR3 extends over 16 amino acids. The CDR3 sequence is CASSAGTGGIAETLYF. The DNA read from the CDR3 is TGTGCCAGCAGTGCCGGGACTGGGGGTATTGCAGAA.

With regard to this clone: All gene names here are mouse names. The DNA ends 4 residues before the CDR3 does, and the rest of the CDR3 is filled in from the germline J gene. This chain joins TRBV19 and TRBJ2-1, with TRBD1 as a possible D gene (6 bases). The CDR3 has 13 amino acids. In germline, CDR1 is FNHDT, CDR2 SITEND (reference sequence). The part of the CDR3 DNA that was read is TGTGCCAGCAGTAGAGGGAGGGGGGCT. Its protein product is CASSRGRGA. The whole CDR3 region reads CASSRGRGAEQFF.

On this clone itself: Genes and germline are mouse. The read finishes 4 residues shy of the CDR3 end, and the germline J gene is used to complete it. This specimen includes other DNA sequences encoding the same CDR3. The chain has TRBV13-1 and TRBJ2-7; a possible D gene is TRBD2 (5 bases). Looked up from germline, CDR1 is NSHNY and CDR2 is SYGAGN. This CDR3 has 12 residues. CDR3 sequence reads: CASSALEYEQYF. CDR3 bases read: TGTGCCAGCAGCGCACTGGAATAT.

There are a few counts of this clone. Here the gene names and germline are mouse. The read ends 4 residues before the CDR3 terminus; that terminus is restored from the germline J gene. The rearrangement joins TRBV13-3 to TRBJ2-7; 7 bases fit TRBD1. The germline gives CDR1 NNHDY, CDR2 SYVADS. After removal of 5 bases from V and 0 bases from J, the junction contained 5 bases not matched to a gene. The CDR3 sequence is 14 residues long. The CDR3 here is CASRGDRSSYEQYF. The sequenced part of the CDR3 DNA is TGTGCCAGCAGGGGGGACAGAAGCTCCTAT.

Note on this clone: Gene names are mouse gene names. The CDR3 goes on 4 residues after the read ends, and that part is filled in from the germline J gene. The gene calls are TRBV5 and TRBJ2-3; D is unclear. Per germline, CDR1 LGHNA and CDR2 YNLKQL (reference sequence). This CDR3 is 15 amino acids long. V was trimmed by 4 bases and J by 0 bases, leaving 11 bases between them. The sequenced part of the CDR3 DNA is TGTGCCAGCAGCCCCCCGCCAACTAGTGCAGAA. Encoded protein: CASSPPPTSAE. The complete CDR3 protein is CASSPPPTSAETLYF.

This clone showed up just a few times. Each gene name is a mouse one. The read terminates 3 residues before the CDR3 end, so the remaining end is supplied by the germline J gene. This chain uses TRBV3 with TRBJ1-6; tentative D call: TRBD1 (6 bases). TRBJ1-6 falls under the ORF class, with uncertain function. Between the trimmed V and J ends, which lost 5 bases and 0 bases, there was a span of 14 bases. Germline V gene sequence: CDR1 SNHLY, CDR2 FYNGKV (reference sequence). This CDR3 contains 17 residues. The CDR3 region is CASSPQTGLSYNSPLYF. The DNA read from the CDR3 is TGTGCCAGCAGCCCCCAAACAGGGCTTTCCTATAATTCGCCC.

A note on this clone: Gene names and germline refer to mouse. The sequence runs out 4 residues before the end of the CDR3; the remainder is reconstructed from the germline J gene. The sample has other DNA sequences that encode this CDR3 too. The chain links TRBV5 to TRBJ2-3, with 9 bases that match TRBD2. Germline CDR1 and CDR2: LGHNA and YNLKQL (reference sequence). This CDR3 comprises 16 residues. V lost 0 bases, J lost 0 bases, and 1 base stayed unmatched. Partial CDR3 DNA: TGTGCCAGCAGCCAAGACCTGGGGGGGAGTGCAGAA. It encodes CASSQDLGGSAE. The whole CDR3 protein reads CASSQDLGGSAETLYF.

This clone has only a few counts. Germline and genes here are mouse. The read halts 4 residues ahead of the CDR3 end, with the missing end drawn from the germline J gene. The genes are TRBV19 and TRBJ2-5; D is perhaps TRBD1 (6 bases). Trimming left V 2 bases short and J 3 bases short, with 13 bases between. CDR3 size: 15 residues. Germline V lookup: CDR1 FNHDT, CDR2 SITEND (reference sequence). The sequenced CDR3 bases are TGTGCCAGCAGTATCCAAGACAGGCCGCAAGAC. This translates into CASSIQDRPQD. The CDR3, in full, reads CASSIQDRPQDTQYF.

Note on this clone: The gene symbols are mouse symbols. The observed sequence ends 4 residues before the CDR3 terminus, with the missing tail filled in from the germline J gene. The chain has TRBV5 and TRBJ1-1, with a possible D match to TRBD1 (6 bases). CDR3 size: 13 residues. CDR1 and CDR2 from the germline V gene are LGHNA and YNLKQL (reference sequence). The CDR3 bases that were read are TGTGCCAGCAGCCAAGGGGAGGGGGCA. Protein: CASSQGEGA. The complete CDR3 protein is CASSQGEGAEVFF.

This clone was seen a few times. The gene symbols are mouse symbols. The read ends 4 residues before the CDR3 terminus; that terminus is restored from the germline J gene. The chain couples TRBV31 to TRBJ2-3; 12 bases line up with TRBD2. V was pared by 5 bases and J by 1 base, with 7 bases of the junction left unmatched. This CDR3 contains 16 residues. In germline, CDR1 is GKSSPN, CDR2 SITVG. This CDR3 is CAWERDWGVGAETLYF. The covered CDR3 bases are TGTGCCTGGGAACGGGACTGGGGGGTTGGTGCAGAA.

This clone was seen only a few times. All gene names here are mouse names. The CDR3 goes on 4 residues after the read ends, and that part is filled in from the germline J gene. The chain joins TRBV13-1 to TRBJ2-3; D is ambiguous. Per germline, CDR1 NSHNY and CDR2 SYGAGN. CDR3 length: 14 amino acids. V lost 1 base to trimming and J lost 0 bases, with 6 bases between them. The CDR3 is CASSDLASAETLYF. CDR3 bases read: TGTGCCAGCAGTGATCTGGCTAGTGCAGAA.

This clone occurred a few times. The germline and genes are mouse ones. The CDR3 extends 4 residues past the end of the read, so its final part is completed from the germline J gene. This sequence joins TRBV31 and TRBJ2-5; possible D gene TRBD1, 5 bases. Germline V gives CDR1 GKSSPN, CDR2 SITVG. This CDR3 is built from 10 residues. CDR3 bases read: TGTGCCTCCCCAGGGGAC. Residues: CASPGD. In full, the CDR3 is CASPGDTQYF. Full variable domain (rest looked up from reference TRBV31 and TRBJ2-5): AQTIHQWPVAEIKAVGSPLSLGCTIKGKSSPNLYWYWQATGGTLQQLFYSITVGQVESVVQLNLSASRPKDDQFILSTEKLLLSHSGFYLCASPGDTQYFGPGTRLLVL.

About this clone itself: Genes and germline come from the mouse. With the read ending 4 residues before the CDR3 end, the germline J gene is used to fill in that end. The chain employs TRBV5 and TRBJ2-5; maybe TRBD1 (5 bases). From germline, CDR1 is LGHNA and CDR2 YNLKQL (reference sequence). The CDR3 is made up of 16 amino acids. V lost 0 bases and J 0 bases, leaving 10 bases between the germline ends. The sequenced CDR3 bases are TGTGCCAGCAGCCAAGATCCGGACAATAACCAAGAC. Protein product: CASSQDPDNNQD. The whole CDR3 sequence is CASSQDPDNNQDTQYF.

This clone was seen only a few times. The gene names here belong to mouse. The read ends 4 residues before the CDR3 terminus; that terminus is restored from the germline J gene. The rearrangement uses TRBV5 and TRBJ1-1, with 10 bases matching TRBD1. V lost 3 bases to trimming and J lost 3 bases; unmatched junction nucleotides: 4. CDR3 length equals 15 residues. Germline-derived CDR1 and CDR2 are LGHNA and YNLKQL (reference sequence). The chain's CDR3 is CASSQQGTGDTEVFF. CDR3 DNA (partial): TGTGCCAGCAGCCAGCAAGGGACAGGGGACACA.

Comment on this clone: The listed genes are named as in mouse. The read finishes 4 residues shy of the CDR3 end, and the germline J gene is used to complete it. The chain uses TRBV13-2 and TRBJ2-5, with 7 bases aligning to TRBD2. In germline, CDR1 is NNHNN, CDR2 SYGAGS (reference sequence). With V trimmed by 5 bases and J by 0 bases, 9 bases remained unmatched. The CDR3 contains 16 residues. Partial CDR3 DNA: TGTGCCAGCGGGGGCCCACGGGGGGGTAACCAAGAC. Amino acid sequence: CASGGPRGGNQD. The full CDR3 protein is CASGGPRGGNQDTQYF.